The next 24 T cell receptor beta chains were all read from a single sample in a study of CD8+ T cells in alopecia areata. It was cDNA, reverse transcribed from extracted RNA, that served as the sequencing template. This table comes from immunoSEQ multiplex PCR, and its TCRdb copy is limited to in-frame clones, with some not included. The sample records 150,000 to 200,000 clones, roughly 50% being singletons. Sequencing used CD4+ T cells sorted from blood. Receptors originate from a human donor in good health.

The chain uses TRBV30 and TRBJ2-6; possible D gene TRBD2, 5 bases. CDR3 length: 14 amino acids. Trimming removed 5 bases from V and 2 bases from J, with 10 bases in between. Germline V gene sequence: CDR1 GTSNPN, CDR2 SVGIG (reference sequence). CDR3 sequence reads: CAWDLAAGANVLTF. In DNA form, the CDR3 reads TGTGCCTGGGACCTAGCTGCTGGGGCCAACGTCCTGACTTTC. The whole variable domain, remainder taken from reference TRBV30 and TRBJ2-6, is SQTIHQWPATLVQPVGSPLSLECTVEGTSNPNLYWYRQAAGRGLQLLFYSVGIGQISSEVPQNLSASRPQDRQFILSSKKLLLSDSGFYLCAWDLAAGANVLTFGAGSRLTVL.

The J gene is TRBJ2-6, the V gene TRBV4-1; 7 positions agree with TRBD1. Germline V gene sequence: CDR1 MGHRA, CDR2 YSYEKL. The CDR3 spans 17 residues. V trimming: 1 base; J trimming: 3 bases; junction bases outside the gene matches: 6. The CDR3: CASSQVTRGLGANVLTF. In DNA form, the CDR3 reads TGCGCCAGCAGCCAAGTAACGAGGGGGCTTGGGGCCAACGTCCTGACTTTC.

The chain employs TRBV5-4 and TRBJ2-3; TRBD2 matches 7 bases. Germline CDR1 and CDR2: SGHNT and YYREEE (reference sequence). V trimming: 1 base; J trimming: 2 bases; junction bases outside the gene matches: 10. The CDR3 spans 17 residues. CDR3 residues: CASSLPLGEGSTDTQYF. Here the CDR3 DNA reads TGTGCCAGCAGCTTGCCCTTGGGGGAGGGGTCCACAGATACGCAGTATTTT.

The V gene is TRBV29-1, the J gene TRBJ2-1; D might be TRBD2 (7 bases). CDR1 SQVTM and CDR2 ANQGSEA come from the germline V gene. V lost 8 bases and J lost 0, with 29 bases in between. CDR3 size: 19 residues. Here the CDR3 reads CSYTQGFERDESSYNEQFF. The CDR3 region has the DNA TGCAGCTACACTCAGGGGTTCGAGCGGGATGAGAGCTCCTACAATGAGCAGTTCTTC.

The V gene is TRBV29-1, the J gene TRBJ2-5; 9 bases agree with TRBD2. CDR1 and CDR2 from the germline V gene are SQVTM and ANQGSEA. CDR3 length: 13 amino acids. J was trimmed by 5 bases and V by 7 bases; bases with no gene match: 8. The CDR3 DNA follows: TGCAGCGGGGTGGCTAGCGGGACCGAGACCCAGTACTTC. Its protein is CSGVASGTETQYF. The complete variable domain, with remaining parts taken from reference TRBV29-1 and TRBJ2-5, reads SAVISQKPSRDICQRGTSLTIQCQVDSQVTMMFWYRQQPGQSLTLIATANQGSEATYESGFVIDKFPISRPNLTFSTLTVSNMSPEDSSIYLCSGVASGTETQYFGPGTRLLVL.

This clone was counted a few times. This rearrangement joins TRBV29-1 to TRBJ2-7, with 10 bases lining up with TRBD2. Losses at the gene ends were 5 bases for V and 5 bases for J; bases not matched to a gene: 6. The CDR3 is 13 amino acids. CDR1 is SQVTM and CDR2 is ANQGSEA in the germline V gene. CDR3 amino acids: CSVRLAGVHEQYF. The CDR3 DNA reads TGCAGCGTTAGGCTAGCGGGAGTACACGAGCAGTACTTC.

The V gene is TRBV29-1, the J gene TRBJ2-5; D may correspond to TRBD1 or TRBD2 (5 bases each). Germline V gives CDR1 SQVTM, CDR2 ANQGSEA. V was pared by 0 bases and J by 5 bases, with 10 bases between. The CDR3 spans 13 residues. In DNA, the CDR3 is TGCAGCGTTGAAGATGGGGGTATCGAGACCCAGTACTTC. Protein: CSVEDGGIETQYF. Filled out from reference TRBV29-1 and TRBJ2-5, the complete variable domain reads SAVISQKPSRDICQRGTSLTIQCQVDSQVTMMFWYRQQPGQSLTLIATANQGSEATYESGFVIDKFPISRPNLTFSTLTVSNMSPEDSSIYLCSVEDGGIETQYFGPGTRLLVL.

Only a few counts were recorded for this clone. The chain recombines TRBV25-1 with TRBJ1-2, with no clear D. This CDR3 comprises 11 residues. V gave up 5 bases and J gave up 7 bases, with 8 bases separating them. The germline gives CDR1 MGHDK, CDR2 SYGVNS. CDR3 sequence (DNA): TGTGCCAGCAGTCTTAAAGGTGGCTACACCTTC. This translates into CASSLKGGYTF.

J is TRBJ2-5 and V is TRBV6-5; possibly TRBD1 for D (7 bases). V was shortened by 10 bases and J by 5 bases, with 17 bases between the two germline ends. The CDR3 covers 13 residues. Germline lookup yields CDR1 MNHEY and CDR2 SVGAGI. CDR3 in amino acids: CATGRGVQETQYF. The CDR3 region has the DNA TGTGCCACTGGCAGGGGGGTTCAGGAGACCCAGTACTTC.

Only a few counts were recorded for this clone. This chain connects TRBV9 to TRBJ2-7, with 7 positions matching TRBD2. J gave up 5 bases and V 0 bases, and 5 bases lay outside the gene matches. Per germline, CDR1 SGDLS and CDR2 YYNGEE. The CDR3 is made up of 14 amino acids. The CDR3 is CASSVEASGNEQYF. CDR3 sequence (DNA): TGTGCCAGCAGCGTAGAGGCTAGCGGAAACGAGCAGTACTTC. The entire variable domain, with the rest obtained from reference TRBV9 and TRBJ2-7, is as follows: DSGVTQTPKHLITATGQRVTLRCSPRSGDLSVYWYQQSLDQGLQFLIQYYNGEERAKGNILERFSAQQFPDLHSELNLSSLELGDSALYFCASSVEASGNEQYFGPGTRLTVT.

This clone was detected a few times. The chain joins TRBV28 to TRBJ2-7; D may be TRBD2 (5 bases). V gave up 2 bases and J gave up 4 bases, with 18 bases separating them. CDR3 length: 16 amino acids. Per germline, CDR1 MDHEN and CDR2 SYDVKM. The CDR3 DNA reads as TGTGCCAGCAGTTTAGAGGAGGCGAGTCAGAGTTACGAGCAGTACTTC. It yields the protein CASSLEEASQSYEQYF.

This clone showed up many times. The chain combines TRBV5-6 with TRBJ2-7, with 12 bases identical to TRBD2. This CDR3 has 14 amino acids. Germline V lookup: CDR1 SGHDT, CDR2 YYEEEE. With V trimmed by 3 bases and J by 4 bases, 2 bases remained unmatched. CDR3 bases: TGTGCCAGCAGCTCCGGGACTAGCGGGTACGAGCAGTACTTC. This sequence encodes CASSSGTSGYEQYF.

The V gene is TRBV2, the J gene TRBJ2-3; 7 bases line up with TRBD2. Germline CDR1 and CDR2: SNHLY and FYNNEI. The length of the CDR3 is 15 residues. The V gene end was trimmed by 7 bases and the J gene end by 5 bases; junction bases not matched to a gene: 12. Here the CDR3 DNA reads TGTGCCAGCACCGGGTGGACTAGAACAAAAGATACGCAGTATTTT. This sequence encodes CASTGWTRTKDTQYF.

The chain uses TRBV15 and TRBJ2-7; 8 bases are shared with TRBD2. With V trimmed by 8 bases and J by 5 bases, 11 bases remained unmatched. This CDR3 comprises 14 residues. Germline V gene lookup returns CDR1 LNHNV and CDR2 YYDKDF (reference sequence). CDR3 sequence (DNA): TGTGCCACCTCGCCCCAGGGCGGGAGGAACGAGCAGTACTTC. Residues: CATSPQGGRNEQYF.

The CDR3 region is CASRQGNYEQYF. The CDR3 nucleotides are TGCGCCAGTCGCCAGGGAAATTACGAGCAGTACTTC. V and J are TRBV5-1 and TRBJ2-7; possibly TRBD1 for D (5 bases). Trimming removed 8 bases from V and 4 bases from J, with 13 bases in between. This CDR3 has 12 amino acids. CDR1 is SGHRS, CDR2 YFSETQ, per germline.

V usage is TRBV30 and J usage is TRBJ2-5; D remains unclear. The CDR3 has 11 amino acids. V gave up 2 bases and J gave up 4 bases, with 5 bases separating them. Germline V CDR1 and CDR2: GTSNPN, SVGIG (reference sequence). CDR3 nucleotide sequence: TGTGCCTGGAGTCCAGCAGAGACCCAGTACTTC. Amino acids: CAWSPAETQYF.

CDR3 sequence reads: CSVEAAGGYEQYF. The CDR3 bases are TGCAGCGTTGAAGCGGCAGGGGGGTACGAGCAGTACTTC. V and J are TRBV29-1 and TRBJ2-7, with D perhaps matching TRBD1 (7 bases). The CDR3 contains 13 residues. Trimming took 1 base from V and 4 from J, leaving 11 bases between them. CDR1 is SQVTM, CDR2 ANQGSEA, per germline.

The rearrangement joins TRBV2 to TRBJ2-7, with a tentative D call TRBD2 (6 bases). Trimming took 7 bases from V and 5 from J, leaving 21 bases between them. Germline V gene sequence: CDR1 SNHLY, CDR2 FYNNEI. The CDR3 spans 15 residues. In DNA form, the CDR3 reads TGTGCCAGCAACCTGCAGGTGTCGGGAGTACACGAGCAGTACTTC. Translated: CASNLQVSGVHEQYF.

V gene TRBV29-1 combines with J gene TRBJ1-5; 9 bases are a match to TRBD1. The CDR3 contains 13 residues. Trimming removed 6 bases from V and 7 bases from J; junction bases left unmatched: 7. Germline V gene data show CDR1 as SQVTM and CDR2 as ANQGSEA. The CDR3 loop reads CSVLQGAGQPQHF. CDR3 bases: TGCAGCGTCTTACAGGGGGCCGGGCAGCCCCAGCATTTT.

This sequence joins TRBV7-8 and TRBJ1-4; TRBD1 matches at 9 bases. CDR3 length: 16 amino acids. The trim removed 5 bases at V and 5 bases at J, leaving 9 bases unmatched. CDR1 is SGHVS and CDR2 is FQNEAQ in the germline V gene. The DNA for the CDR3 is TGTGCCAGCAGCCGACTCCGGGACAGGGTCAATGAAAAACTGTTTTTT. This codes for CASSRLRDRVNEKLFF.

This clone was counted between two and nine times. V usage is TRBV27 and J usage is TRBJ2-1; TRBD2 is a possible D gene (6 bases). The CDR3 extends over 13 amino acids. Germline lookup yields CDR1 MNHEY and CDR2 SMNVEV (reference sequence). V lost 4 bases to trimming and J lost 9 bases, with 13 bases between them. The CDR3, as DNA: TGTGCCAGCAGTTCCCAGCAGGGAGGTGAGCAGTTCTTC. Translation: CASSSQQGGEQFF.

The chain uses TRBV28 and TRBJ2-4; perhaps D is TRBD1 or TRBD2 (5 bases each). Germline CDR1 is MDHEN and CDR2 is SYDVKM. Trimming pared 4 bases from V and 1 base from J, leaving 17 bases between. CDR3 length: 17 residues. The CDR3 DNA sequence: TGTGCCAGCAGTTACCTCCTCCGGGACGGGGCCAAAAACATTCAGTACTTC. It yields the protein CASSYLLRDGAKNIQYF.

The chain is built from TRBV2 and TRBJ2-7, with TRBD2 matching 14 bases. Germline loops: CDR1 SNHLY, CDR2 FYNNEI. V dropped 6 bases and J dropped 7; count of bases not matched to a gene: 5. The CDR3 consists of 14 residues. The CDR3: CASSPGLAGVEQYF. The CDR3 DNA sequence: TGTGCCAGCAGCCCGGGACTAGCGGGAGTTGAGCAGTACTTC.

The chain couples TRBV5-1 to TRBJ2-7; maybe TRBD1 (6 bases). Trimming took 4 bases from V and 3 from J, leaving 11 bases between them. Looked up from germline, CDR1 is SGHRS and CDR2 is YFSETQ. The CDR3 spans 13 residues. CDR3 nucleotides: TGCGCCAGCAGCGGCGGACAGTTCTACGAGCAGTACTTC. This codes for CASSGGQFYEQYF.